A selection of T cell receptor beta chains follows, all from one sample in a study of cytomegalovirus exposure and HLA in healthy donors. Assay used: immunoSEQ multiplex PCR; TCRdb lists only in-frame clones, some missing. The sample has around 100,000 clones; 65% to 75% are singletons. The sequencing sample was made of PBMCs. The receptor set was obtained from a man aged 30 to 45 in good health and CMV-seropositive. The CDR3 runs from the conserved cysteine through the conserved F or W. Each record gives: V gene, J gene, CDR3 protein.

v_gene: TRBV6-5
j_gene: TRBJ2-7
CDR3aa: CASSYRASGGGEQYF

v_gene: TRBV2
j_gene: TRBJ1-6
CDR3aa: CASSGQASRSSPLHF

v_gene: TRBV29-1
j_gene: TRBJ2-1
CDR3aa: CSVVGQGEWSEQFF

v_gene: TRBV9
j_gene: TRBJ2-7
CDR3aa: CASSVGSGRGSEQYF

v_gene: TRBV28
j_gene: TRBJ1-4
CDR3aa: CASSLAQTRGREKLFF

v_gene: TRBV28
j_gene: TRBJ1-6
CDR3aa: CASSLRGLSRNSPLHF

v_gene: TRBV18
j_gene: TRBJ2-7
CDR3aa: CASAPAVDEQYF

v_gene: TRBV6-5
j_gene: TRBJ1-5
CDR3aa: CASSYLGQGGNQPQHF

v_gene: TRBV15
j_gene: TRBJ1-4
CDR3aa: CATRRGQANEKLFF

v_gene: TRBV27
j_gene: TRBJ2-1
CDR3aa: CASSLNGGAYYNEQFF

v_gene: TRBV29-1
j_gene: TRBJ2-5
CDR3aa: CSVGQIQETQYF

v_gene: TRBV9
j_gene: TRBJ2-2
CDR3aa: CASSAPRDRGLFVNTGELFF

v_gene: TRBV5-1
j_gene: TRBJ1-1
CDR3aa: CASSDQGNTEAFF

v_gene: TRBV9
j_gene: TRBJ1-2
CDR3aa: CASSVDRGSGYTF

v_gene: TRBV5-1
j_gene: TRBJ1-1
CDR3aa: CASSLNRGQGNTEAFF

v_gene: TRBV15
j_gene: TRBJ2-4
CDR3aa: CATSRDNRTIPKFLAKNIQYF

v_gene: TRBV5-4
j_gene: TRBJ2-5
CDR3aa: CASSLESGDAETQYF

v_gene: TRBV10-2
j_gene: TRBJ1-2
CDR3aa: CASTAENYGYTF

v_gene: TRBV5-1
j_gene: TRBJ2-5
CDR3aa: CASSFAGGKETQYF

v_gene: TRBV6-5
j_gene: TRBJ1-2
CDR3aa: CASRRTGGGYGYTF

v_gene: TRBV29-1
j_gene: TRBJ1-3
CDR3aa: CSGIGQGSGNTIYF

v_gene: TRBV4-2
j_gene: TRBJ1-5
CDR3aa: CASSLRHNSNQPQHF

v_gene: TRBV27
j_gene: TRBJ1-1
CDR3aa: CASSLNGGMNTEAFF

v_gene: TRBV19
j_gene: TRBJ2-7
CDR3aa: CASNQGAGEQYF

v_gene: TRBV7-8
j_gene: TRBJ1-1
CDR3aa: CASSTRQGPAQAFF

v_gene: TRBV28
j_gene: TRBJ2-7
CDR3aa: CASSSIGQGALYEQYF

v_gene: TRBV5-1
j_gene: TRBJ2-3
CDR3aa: CASSGAGNTDTQYF

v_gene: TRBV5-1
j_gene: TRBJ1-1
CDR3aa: CASSLGTIGEAFF

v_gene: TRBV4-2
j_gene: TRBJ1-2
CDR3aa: CASSQVGTGGRYGYTF